In this sample, the clone carrying this T cell receptor (beta chain) turned up once. The antigen remains undetermined. Profiling relied on immunoSEQ multiplex PCR, and the TCRdb table lists in-frame clones only, not all of them. Found here are 98,000 or so clones, over 90% of them singletons; the top ten hold approximately 0.58%. This sample stems from a study of siplizumab effects on memory and regulatory T cells. Per the germline V gene, CDR1 is MNHEY and CDR2 is SVGAGI. With 2 bases removed from V and 4 bases from J, the gap between germline ends came to 9 bases. The CDR3 totals 13 residues. Study-wide findings and caveats: Proof of suppressive function in proliferating Tregs from siplizumab cultures was not established. Proliferating CD4+ or CD8+ clones, roughly 75-95% of them, lacked an assignable naive or memory phenotype. Naive T cells appeared more diverse than memory cells and seemed to be major alloresponse contributors. Relative to controls at roughly 30%, mappable alloreactive CD4+ clones exhibited a mean Treg-derived proportion of over 60% with siplizumab.

What was sequenced was Tregs sorted from blood. This rearrangement joins TRBV6-5 to TRBJ2-7; D is perhaps TRBD2 (5 bases). This clonotype was obtained from a human donor in good health. The CDR3 region is CASSYRRGYEQYF. In DNA, the CDR3 is TGTGCCAGCAGTTACCGCCGGGGTTACGAGCAGTACTTC.